Sequencing of this T cell receptor (beta chain) was carried out in a study of control samples from healthy donors and cancer patients. Sequenced by immunoSEQ multiplex PCR; TCRdb stores in-frame clones only, minus some. The sample gives 57,000 or so clones, 94% of which show up once; almost 4% is in the top ten. This CDR3 has 14 residues. Germline V gene sequence: CDR1 MNHNY, CDR2 SVGAGI (reference sequence). The ends were cut back, 7 bases at V and 1 base at J, with 13 bases in the middle. The sequenced sample was blood. V gene TRBV6-6 combines with J gene TRBJ1-2, with a weak D call TRBD1 (5 bases). This TCR was recovered from a man aged 25 to 40 in good health. The CDR3 nucleotides read TGTGCCAGCACCGTGGGGGGGGATAACTATGGCTACACCTTC. Amino acid sequence: CASTVGGDNYGYTF.